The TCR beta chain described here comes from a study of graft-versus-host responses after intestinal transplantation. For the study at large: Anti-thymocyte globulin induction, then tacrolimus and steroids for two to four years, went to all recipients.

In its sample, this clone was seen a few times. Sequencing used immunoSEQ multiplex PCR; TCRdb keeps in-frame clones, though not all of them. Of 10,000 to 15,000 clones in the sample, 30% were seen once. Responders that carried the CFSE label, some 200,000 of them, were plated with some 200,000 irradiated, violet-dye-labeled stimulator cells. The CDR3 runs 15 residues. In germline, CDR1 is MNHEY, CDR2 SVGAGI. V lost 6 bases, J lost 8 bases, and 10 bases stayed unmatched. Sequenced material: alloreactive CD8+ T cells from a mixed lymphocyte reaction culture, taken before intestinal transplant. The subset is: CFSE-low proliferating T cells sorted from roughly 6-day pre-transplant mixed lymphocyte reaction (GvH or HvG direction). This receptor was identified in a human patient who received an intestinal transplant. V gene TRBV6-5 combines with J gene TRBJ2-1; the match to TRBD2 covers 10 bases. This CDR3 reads CASRELAGVMDEQFF. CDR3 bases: TGTGCCAGCAGGGAGCTAGCGGGAGTAATGGATGAGCAGTTCTTC.